Detailed here is one T cell receptor beta chain. Its antigen is undetermined. This entry is derived from a study of CXCR3-negative and CXCR3-positive naive CD8 T cells. Study findings and constraints: Surface CD5 matched across naive subsets, and TRB CDR3 properties served to infer TCR strength. Memory CD8+ cells showed much lower diversity, while both naive subsets displayed comparably high diversity. Most assays were run on fresh PBMCs (CXCR3 expression partially decreased after cryopreservation). For naive cells, CXCR3-negative and CXCR3-positive subsets had similar TRBV-TRBJ usage; for memory cells, usage differed.

The libraries of TRB cDNA were prepared using 5' RACE with UMI labels. After re-calling the 5' RACE reads, TCRdb lists one entry per CDR3 protein, DNA absent. This specimen shows about 40,000 distinct CDR3 sequences; the ten leading clones hold more than 7.5%. Germline-derived CDR1 and CDR2 are DFQATT and SNEGSKA (reference sequence). This CDR3 is 16 amino acids long. Sequencing input: memory CD8+ T cells from blood. The clonotype originates from a human donor in good health. Some clones in this sample may be carry-over from other donors' samples. The gene calls are TRBV20-1 and TRBJ2-7; TCRdb's assignment of TRBD1 cannot be checked, as there is no DNA. The CDR3 is CSAHRGLAGAPYEQYF.